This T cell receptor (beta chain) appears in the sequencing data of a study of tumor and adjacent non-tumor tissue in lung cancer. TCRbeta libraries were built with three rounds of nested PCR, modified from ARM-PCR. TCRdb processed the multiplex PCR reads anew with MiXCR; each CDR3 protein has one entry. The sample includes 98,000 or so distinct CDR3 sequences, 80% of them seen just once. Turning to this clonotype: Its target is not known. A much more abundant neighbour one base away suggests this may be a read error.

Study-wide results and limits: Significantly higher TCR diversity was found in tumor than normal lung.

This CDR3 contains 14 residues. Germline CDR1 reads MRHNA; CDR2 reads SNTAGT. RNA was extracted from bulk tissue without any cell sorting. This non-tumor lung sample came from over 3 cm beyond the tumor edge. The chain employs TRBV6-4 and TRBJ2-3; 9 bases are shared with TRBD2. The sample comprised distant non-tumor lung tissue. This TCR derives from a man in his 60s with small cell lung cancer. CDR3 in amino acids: CANSERGATDTQYF. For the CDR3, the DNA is TGTGCCAACAGTGAGCGGGGGGCCACAGATACGCAGTATTTT.